The TCR beta chain described here comes from a study of vaccination effects on CD4 cells after COVID-19 (dated by TCRdb to between 2021 and 2022). Looking at the study overall: Each participant got two doses of an mRNA SARS-CoV-2 vaccine, either BNT162b2 or mRNA-1273. A total of roughly 9 COVID-19 convalescent patients and several SARS-CoV-2-naive healthy vaccine recipients were included in the full study. The Oncomine TCR Beta short-read assay on an Illumina iSeq 100 was used to sequence cultures from other donors in the study. The study compared SARS-CoV-2 spike-specific CD4+ TCR repertoires before and after mRNA vaccination in COVID-19 convalescent patients and infection-naive vaccine recipients.

CDR1 and CDR2 are read off the germline V gene as KGHSH and LQKENI. At the junction V is shortened by 5 bases and J by 0 bases, with 5 bases in between. Reading from cysteine to phenylalanine, the CDR3 counts 14 amino acids. Only the CDR3 DNA stays, 42 bases, in frame from base 1. Library prep was done by the immunoSEQ multiplex PCR assay. DNA from the cultured and isolated CD4+ T cells underwent TCR beta CDR3 sequencing. On the study's bioinformatics: Non-productive TCR sequences were removed, reads were trimmed to the CDR3 region, and CDR3s of at least 7 amino acids were retained. Antigen-specific clonotypes were identified using the MANAFEST web app by comparison of expansion in peptide wells against reference cultures. To be called positive, a clone needed expansion at FDR<0.05 compared with the reference and with all other wells, an odds ratio greater than 5, and a frequency greater than 0.1% in two replicate wells. A clonotype was defined as cross-reactive if the clonotype was significantly expanded both in SARS-CoV-2 spike wells and in at least one common cold coronavirus spike condition. CDR3 similarity was assessed by Levenshtein distance using the stringdist R package, and unrooted trees were constructed with ape in R 3.6.1. The table comes from immuneACCESS by way of TCRdb, which keeps in-frame sequences with V and J called. Part of the clones is missing from these tables; in studies checked, under half for an unresolved V gene and the rest for unknown reasons. Clone size and the V and J calls come from that table; the DNA yielded D and trimming. The sample includes 70,000 or so clones, with approximately 72% observed a single time. The top ten clones comprise about 3.2% of the sample.

The ViraFEST assay stimulated PBMC with viral peptide pools and then used TCR sequencing to identify antigen-specific CD4+ T cell clonotypes by expansion. After 10 days of culture, CD4+ T cells were isolated with the EasySep CD4+ T cell isolation kit. Negative nucleocapsid antibody results before and after vaccination confirmed that the healthy vaccine recipients had no prior SARS-CoV-2 infection. Some 2 million PBMC per well were cultured in IMDM with around 5% human AB serum, around 10 IU/ml IL-2 and gentamicin, plus 10 ug/ml peptides. Half of the culture medium was replaced with fresh IL-2-containing medium on days 3 and 7. Unless noted otherwise, every peptide stimulation condition was cultured in triplicate wells. Using Ficoll-Paque Plus gradient centrifugation, PBMC were separated from whole blood and then either used fresh or cryopreserved at -140C. The overlapping peptide pools covered the spike proteins of SARS-CoV-2 as well as those of the common cold coronaviruses HCoV-NL63, HCoV-OC43 and HCoV-229E. The QIAamp micro DNA kit was used to extract genomic DNA from the cultured CD4+ T cells.

Paper-wide results and their limitations: Clones induced by infection and clones induced by vaccination both contracted markedly at late timepoints after vaccination, which fits with T cell responses waning over time. In healthy vaccine recipients, vaccine-induced clones were almost all SARS-CoV-2 mono-reactive, with only 1 of 255 cross-reactive with common cold coronaviruses. The study was limited by a small number of convalescent patients, and early post-infection timepoints were lacking.

This clone was seen just once. Which antigen it targets is not known. Base qualities were left out, and no much larger clone turns up one base away. The chain joins TRBV18 to TRBJ2-6; confidence is insufficient to name the D gene. The sample consisted of CD4+ T cells from PBMCs cultured with HCoV-NL63 spike peptides, taken before COVID-19 vaccination. The sample's cell subset or site label is to be understood as: HCoV-NL63 spike overlapping peptide pool stimulation. The clonotype originates from a human donor who received a COVID-19 vaccine. The CDR3 protein is CASSEVSGANVLTF. The DNA is as follows: TGTGCCAGCTCAGAAGTCTCTGGGGCCAACGTCCTGACTTTC. The CDR3 plus the reference TRBV18 and TRBJ2-6 genes for the other parts give the full variable domain: NAGVMQNPRHLVRRRGQEARLRCSPMKGHSHVYWYRQLPEEGLKFMVYLQKENIIDESGMPKERFSAEFPKEGPSILRIQQVVRGDSAAYFCASSEVSGANVLTFGAGSRLTVL.